The 24 T cell receptor beta chains listed next were all sequenced from one sample in a study of blood T cell repertoires in COVID-19. The assay was immunoSEQ multiplex PCR, and TCRdb's table has in-frame clones only and misses some. This table holds over 250,000 clones, about 89% found once. The sample consisted of PBMCs or T cells enriched from blood (not recorded which). The receptors here all came from a woman between 18 and 30 years old who had recovered from COVID-19.

CDR3 sequence reads: CAISVPGLAGTDTQYF. CDR3 bases: TGTGCCATCAGTGTTCCCGGACTAGCGGGGACCGATACGCAGTATTTT. The chain uses TRBV10-3 and TRBJ2-3; TRBD2 matches at 12 bases. V was pared by 4 bases and J by 6 bases, with 8 bases of the junction left unmatched. Germline values: CDR1 ENHRY, CDR2 SYGVKD. The length of the CDR3 is 16 residues.

The CDR3 nucleotides read TGTGCCAGTAGCCCCCAGCGGGGTTCTGGGGGCTCACCCCTCCACTTT. Amino acids: CASSPQRGSGGSPLHF. J is TRBJ1-6 and V is TRBV19; tentatively, D is TRBD1 (6 bases). The CDR3 consists of 16 residues. V lost 6 bases and J lost 10, with 22 bases in between. CDR1 is LNHDA and CDR2 is SQIVND in the germline V gene (reference sequence).

The chain recombines TRBV5-8 with TRBJ1-1, with D unclear. This CDR3 has 17 residues. Trimming removed 2 bases from V and 0 bases from J, with 17 bases in between. CDR1 is SGHTS, CDR2 YDEGEE, per germline. CDR3 amino acids: CASSFARQNPMNTEAFF. The DNA of the CDR3 is TGTGCCAGCAGCTTTGCCCGTCAGAATCCCATGAACACTGAAGCTTTCTTT.

The chain's CDR3 is CAWSVIYTGTYGYTF. The CDR3 DNA follows: TGTGCCTGGAGTGTAATATACACAGGCACCTATGGCTACACCTTC. The chain recombines TRBV30 with TRBJ1-2, with a possible D match to TRBD1 (5 bases). Germline lookup yields CDR1 GTSNPN and CDR2 SVGIG (reference sequence). The CDR3 runs to 15 residues. The V end lost 0 bases, the J end lost 4 bases, and 15 bases lay between the germline ends.

V gene TRBV30 combines with J gene TRBJ2-2; 8 nucleotides line up with TRBD2. Germline V gene lookup returns CDR1 GTSNPN and CDR2 SVGIG (reference sequence). The trim removed 3 bases at V and 3 bases at J, leaving 6 bases unmatched. This CDR3 is built from 15 residues. The CDR3 coding sequence is TGTGCCTGGAGGTATAGCGGGGTGTACACCGGGGAGCTGTTTTTT. Translating gives CAWRYSGVYTGELFF.

This chain uses TRBV7-9 with TRBJ1-1; D remains ambiguous. This CDR3 contains 14 residues. Germline V CDR1 and CDR2: SEHNR, FQNEAQ (reference sequence). Trimming removed 1 base at V and 1 base at J, with 7 bases between. The CDR3 is CASSLVGRNTEAFF. DNA for the CDR3: TGTGCCAGCAGCTTAGTGGGCAGGAACACTGAAGCTTTCTTT.

CDR3 protein: CASSDRRLAGGDTQYF. CDR3 DNA sequence: TGTGCCAGCAGCGATCGTCGACTAGCGGGAGGAGATACGCAGTATTTT. This chain uses TRBV9 with TRBJ2-3; 13 bases fit TRBD2. V shed 3 bases and J 5 bases; nucleotides not matched to a gene: 6. From germline, CDR1 is SGDLS and CDR2 YYNGEE. The CDR3 totals 16 residues.

The chain recombines TRBV18 with TRBJ2-1; a possible D gene is TRBD2 (6 bases). Germline-derived CDR1 and CDR2 are KGHSH and LQKENI. CDR3 length equals 16 residues. With 3 bases removed from V and 5 bases from J, the gap between germline ends came to 17 bases. For the CDR3, the DNA is TGTGCCAGCTCACCCCCGCTAAGCGGGCCCAACAATGAGCAGTTCTTC. It specifies CASSPPLSGPNNEQFF.

The chain combines TRBV4-3 with TRBJ2-7; 8 positions match TRBD2. CDR1 is LGHNA and CDR2 is YSLEER in the germline V gene. The CDR3 totals 16 residues. Trimming removed 0 bases from V and 0 bases from J; junction bases left unmatched: 4. CDR3 sequence (DNA): TGCGCCAGCAGCCAAGATTCCAGCGGGGGCTCCTACGAGCAGTACTTC. Translation: CASSQDSSGGSYEQYF.

The chain is built from TRBV6-5 and TRBJ1-1, with D hard to call. The CDR3 is made up of 12 amino acids. With 8 bases removed from V and 5 bases from J, the gap between germline ends came to 12 bases. Germline V gene lookup returns CDR1 MNHEY and CDR2 SVGAGI. CDR3 DNA: TGTGCCAGCTGGAGAGGGAGGACTGAAGCTTTCTTT. This codes for CASWRGRTEAFF.

The V call is TRBV7-9, the J call TRBJ2-3; D is possibly TRBD1 (5 bases). The V end lost 1 base, the J end lost 1 base, and 15 bases lay between the germline ends. Germline V gene data show CDR1 as SEHNR and CDR2 as FQNEAQ (reference sequence). The CDR3 totals 17 residues. CDR3 in DNA: TGTGCCAGCAGCTTAGATGTGGGGCCACAGGGCACAGATACGCAGTATTTT. It is translated as CASSLDVGPQGTDTQYF.

This chain joins TRBV5-8 and TRBJ2-4; 7 bases fit TRBD1. The CDR3 has 16 amino acids. J was trimmed by 0 bases and V by 1 base; bases with no gene match: 4. Germline lookup yields CDR1 SGHTS and CDR2 YDEGEE. The CDR3: CASSLMGQLAKNIQYF. The CDR3 nucleotides read TGTGCCAGCAGCTTGATGGGACAGCTAGCCAAAAACATTCAGTACTTC. The complete variable domain, with remaining parts taken from reference TRBV5-8 and TRBJ2-4, reads EAGVTQSPTHLIKTRGQQATLRCSPISGHTSVYWYQQALGLGLQFLLWYDEGEERNRGNFPPRFSGRQFPNYSSELNVNALELEDSALYLCASSLMGQLAKNIQYFGAGTRLSVL.

The sample holds one count of this clone. The chain carries TRBV11-3 and TRBJ2-3; 11 nucleotides line up with TRBD2. The CDR3 runs to 16 residues. Germline values: CDR1 SGHNT, CDR2 YENEEA. After removal of 3 bases from V and 6 bases from J, the junction contained 8 bases not matched to a gene. CDR3 sequence: CASSFLTSGEGDTQYF. The CDR3 coding sequence is TGTGCCAGCAGCTTCCTGACTAGCGGGGAGGGGGATACGCAGTATTTT. Supplemented by reference TRBV11-3 and TRBJ2-3, the full variable domain reads EAGVVQSPRYKIIEKKQPVAFWCNPISGHNTLYWYLQNLGQGPELLIRYENEEAVDDSQLPKDRFSAERLKGVDSTLKIQPAELGDSAVYLCASSFLTSGEGDTQYFGPGTRLTVL.

The chain uses TRBV9 and TRBJ2-7, with 8 positions matching TRBD2. The CDR3 is 16 residues long. CDR1 and CDR2 (germline): SGDLS, YYNGEE. Trimming took 3 bases from V and 3 from J; bases not matched to a gene: 11. The CDR3 nucleotides are TGTGCCAGCAGCGGGGGGCCCGGGAGGGCCTTCTACGAGCAGTACTTC. It codes for CASSGGPGRAFYEQYF. The full variable domain, with the rest looked up from reference TRBV9 and TRBJ2-7, is DSGVTQTPKHLITATGQRVTLRCSPRSGDLSVYWYQQSLDQGLQFLIQYYNGEERAKGNILERFSAQQFPDLHSELNLSSLELGDSALYFCASSGGPGRAFYEQYFGPGTRLTVT.

The chain uses TRBV9 and TRBJ1-4, with D maybe TRBD1 (5 bases). The CDR3 runs to 15 residues. Trimming took off 4 bases at V and 5 bases at J, with 15 bases between the two ends. Germline V CDR1 and CDR2: SGDLS, YYNGEE. CDR3 sequence (DNA): TGTGCCAGCAGCCAAGTCCTGGGGCGCAATGAAAAACTGTTTTTT. It codes for CASSQVLGRNEKLFF.

This chain uses TRBV19 with TRBJ1-2; D is undetermined. Germline CDR1 and CDR2: LNHDA and SQIVND (reference sequence). Trimming removed 6 bases from V and 7 bases from J, with 15 bases in between. The CDR3 runs to 13 residues. The CDR3 sequence: CASSYREARGYTF. CDR3 nucleotide sequence: TGTGCCAGTAGCTACCGAGAGGCTCGTGGCTACACCTTC. Full variable domain (outside the CDR3, taken from reference TRBV19 and TRBJ1-2): DGGITQSPKYLFRKEGQNVTLSCEQNLNHDAMYWYRQDPGQGLRLIYYSQIVNDFQKGDIAEGYSVSREKKESFPLTVTSAQKNPTAFYLCASSYREARGYTFGSGTRLTVV.

V usage is TRBV6-5 and J usage is TRBJ1-6; D not certain. The germline V gene encodes CDR1 MNHEY and CDR2 SVGAGI. There are 16 residues in the CDR3. The V gene lost 4 bases and the J gene lost 4 bases, with 14 bases spanning the gap. CDR3 DNA: TGTGCCAGCAGTTCGGCAGGACTGCAGTATAATTCACCCCTCCACTTT. This gives the protein CASSSAGLQYNSPLHF.

The chain links TRBV9 to TRBJ2-5; TRBD2 agrees at 10 bases. Per germline, CDR1 SGDLS and CDR2 YYNGEE. V lost 0 bases and J lost 7; bases outside the gene matches: 6. This CDR3 has 15 amino acids. CDR3 in amino acids: CASSVGASGSGTQYF. DNA for the CDR3: TGTGCCAGCAGCGTAGGGGCTAGCGGGAGTGGGACCCAGTACTTC.

The gene calls are TRBV18 and TRBJ2-5, with 7 bases aligning to TRBD2. With V trimmed by 8 bases and J by 4 bases, 10 bases remained unmatched. This CDR3 is built from 14 residues. The V gene's germline CDR1 is KGHSH and CDR2 LQKENI. Here the CDR3 reads CASGTSEGLETQYF. In nucleotides, the CDR3 is TGTGCCAGCGGTACTAGCGAGGGGTTAGAGACCCAGTACTTC.

In this sample, this clone turned up many times. The gene calls are TRBV15 and TRBJ1-5, with D perhaps TRBD1 (6 bases). The germline V and J ends were trimmed by 5 bases and 4 bases, with 12 bases remaining between them. The V gene's germline CDR1 is LNHNV and CDR2 YYDKDF (reference sequence). This CDR3 has 14 residues. Written as DNA, the CDR3 is TGTGCCACCAGCCAAACAAGGGGGAATCAGCCCCAGCATTTT. It yields the protein CATSQTRGNQPQHF. The full variable domain, rest sourced from reference TRBV15 and TRBJ1-5, is DAMVIQNPRYQVTQFGKPVTLSCSQTLNHNVMYWYQQKSSQAPKLLFHYYDKDFNNEADTPDNFQSRRPNTSFCFLDIRSPGLGDTAMYLCATSQTRGNQPQHFGDGTRLSIL.

The CDR3, as DNA: TGTGCCAGCAGTTACCGCCGGGACAGTGAAGCTTTCTTT. As protein: CASSYRRDSEAFF. This chain connects TRBV6-2 or TRBV6-3 to TRBJ1-1; 7 nucleotides align to TRBD1. CDR3 size: 13 residues. Germline assignment: CDR1 MNHEY and CDR2 SVGEGT. With V trimmed by 2 bases and J by 7 bases, 4 bases remained unmatched.

This sequence joins TRBV11-2 and TRBJ2-1, with 8 positions matching TRBD2. There are 15 residues in the CDR3. CDR1 is SGHAT and CDR2 is FQNNGV in the germline V gene. J lost 1 base, V lost 7 bases, and 6 bases had no gene match. The CDR3 sequence: CASTRTSSSYNEQFF. The CDR3, as DNA: TGTGCCAGCACTAGGACTAGCTCGTCCTACAATGAGCAGTTCTTC.

The V call is TRBV5-1, the J call TRBJ2-1, with 10 bases aligning to TRBD2. CDR1 is SGHRS, CDR2 YFSETQ, per germline. Trimming removed 3 bases from V and 8 bases from J; junction bases left unmatched: 8. The CDR3 is made up of 15 amino acids. The CDR3 DNA sequence: TGCGCCAGCAGCTCTGGGACTAGCGCCGGTTATGAGCAGTTCTTC. This translates into CASSSGTSAGYEQFF.

This clone was detected many times. In the same sample, other DNA sequences code for this CDR3. This chain connects TRBV5-1 to TRBJ2-7, with TRBD1 matching over 11 bases. Germline V gene sequence: CDR1 SGHRS, CDR2 YFSETQ. Unmatched junction bases numbered 6, after V lost 3 bases and J lost 1 base. The CDR3 has 16 amino acids. CDR3 nucleotides: TGCGCCAGCAGCTGGACAGGGGGCTTGAGTTCCTACGAGCAGTACTTC. This sequence encodes CASSWTGGLSSYEQYF.